What follows are 30 T cell receptor beta chains derived from one specimen sequenced in a study of T cell responses to AZD1222 COVID-19 vaccine. Assay: immunoSEQ multiplex PCR; the TCRdb copy retains only in-frame clones and omits some. The sample includes 100,000 or so clones, approximately 90% of them seen just once. The material sequenced was peripheral blood, taken on day 0 of AZD1222 vaccination. These receptors were taken from an adult in good health.

V gene TRBV11-2 combines with J gene TRBJ1-1; possible D gene TRBD1, 5 bases. The V and J ends lost 3 bases and 1 base respectively, with 9 bases between them. The CDR3 extends over 14 amino acids. The germline V gene encodes CDR1 SGHAT and CDR2 FQNNGV. Here the CDR3 reads CASSFLTENTEAFF. CDR3 DNA sequence: TGTGCCAGCAGCTTCTTGACAGAGAACACTGAAGCTTTCTTT.

The chain recombines TRBV6-5 with TRBJ1-2, with 10 bases aligning to TRBD1. CDR3 length: 15 residues. V was clipped by 2 bases and J by 8 bases; unmatched bases: 8. Germline V gene sequence: CDR1 MNHEY, CDR2 SVGAGI. In nucleotides, the CDR3 is TGTGCCAGCAGTTACGGACAGGGGGTCATGGAGGGCTACACCTTC. Residues: CASSYGQGVMEGYTF.

This chain joins TRBV7-9 and TRBJ2-3; tentative D call: TRBD2 (5 bases). Germline values: CDR1 SEHNR, CDR2 FQNEAQ (reference sequence). Trimming cost V 3 bases and J 4 bases, with 17 bases left between them. The CDR3 contains 16 residues. The CDR3 region is CASSFPLRLAPDTQYF. The CDR3 coding sequence is TGTGCCAGCAGCTTTCCCCTCCGGCTAGCTCCAGATACGCAGTATTTT.

The chain employs TRBV25-1 and TRBJ1-5, with unresolved D. CDR1 is MGHDK, CDR2 SYGVNS, per germline. V was cut by 4 bases and J by 4 bases, with 8 bases left in between. This CDR3 region has 13 residues. The CDR3 sequence is CASSGRINQPQHF. The CDR3, as DNA: TGTGCCAGCAGTGGCAGAATAAATCAGCCCCAGCATTTT.

CDR3 protein: CASSQALGSGNTIYF. The CDR3 DNA reads as TGTGCCAGCAGCCAAGCGTTGGGGTCTGGAAACACCATATATTTT. V gene TRBV14 combines with J gene TRBJ1-3; no clear D gene. The CDR3 loop spans 15 amino acids. Trimming stripped 1 base from V and 1 base from J, with 8 bases between. The germline V gene encodes CDR1 SGHDN and CDR2 FVKESK. The whole variable domain, filled in from reference TRBV14 and TRBJ1-3, reads EAGVTQFPSHSVIEKGQTVTLRCDPISGHDNLYWYRRVMGKEIKFLLHFVKESKQDESGMPNNRFLAERTGGTYSTLKVQPAELEDSGVYFCASSQALGSGNTIYFGEGSWLTVV.

The chain has TRBV6-1 and TRBJ1-5, with TRBD1 matching 10 bases. J was trimmed by 10 bases and V by 0 bases; bases with no gene match: 18. The V gene's germline CDR1 is MNHNS and CDR2 SASEGT. CDR3 length equals 19 residues. The CDR3: CASSEASGGAGTGAPPQHF. Here the CDR3 DNA reads TGTGCCAGCAGTGAAGCGAGTGGGGGTGCAGGGACAGGGGCCCCTCCCCAGCATTTT.

The chain is built from TRBV19 and TRBJ1-2; D perhaps matches TRBD1 (5 bases). Germline CDR1 LNHDA, CDR2 SQIVND (reference sequence). Deletions cut 5 bases from V and 0 bases from J, with 10 bases between. CDR3 length: 14 amino acids. The CDR3 reads CASSPGTPNYGYTF. CDR3 bases: TGTGCCAGTAGTCCCGGGACCCCTAACTATGGCTACACCTTC. Supplemented by reference TRBV19 and TRBJ1-2, the full variable domain reads DGGITQSPKYLFRKEGQNVTLSCEQNLNHDAMYWYRQDPGQGLRLIYYSQIVNDFQKGDIAEGYSVSREKKESFPLTVTSAQKNPTAFYLCASSPGTPNYGYTFGSGTRLTVV.

To note about this clone: Other DNA sequences within the sample encode an identical CDR3. The CDR3 here is CASSRQGATGELFF. DNA for the CDR3: TGTGCCAGCAGTAGACAGGGAGCCACCGGGGAGCTGTTTTTT. V usage is TRBV6-5 and J usage is TRBJ2-2; 7 bases agree with TRBD1. Germline V CDR1 and CDR2: MNHEY, SVGAGI. This CDR3 is 14 amino acids long. After removal of 5 bases from V and 4 bases from J, the junction contained 4 bases not matched to a gene.

The chain combines TRBV23-1 with TRBJ1-3; 8 nucleotides agree with TRBD1. TRBV23-1 is sorted into the ORF group, with uncertain function. The CDR3 runs 19 residues. Trimming removed 2 bases from V and 0 bases from J; junction bases left unmatched: 12. CDR3 region: CASSQLEGQEPLSGNTIYF. The CDR3 nucleotides read TGCGCCAGCAGTCAACTAGAGGGACAGGAACCGCTCTCTGGAAACACCATATATTTT.

The rearrangement links TRBV19 to TRBJ1-4; D perhaps matches TRBD1 (5 bases). The CDR3 has 15 amino acids. Germline-derived CDR1 and CDR2 are LNHDA and SQIVND (reference sequence). V was clipped by 3 bases and J by 3 bases, with 11 bases between them. CDR3 sequence reads: CASSIFRAPNEKLFF. CDR3 DNA: TGTGCCAGTAGTATTTTCAGGGCTCCTAATGAAAAACTGTTTTTT.

This clone was observed a single time. This chain joins TRBV5-1 and TRBJ2-3; 14 bases are shared with TRBD2. The CDR3 length is 16 residues. The junction had 2 bases not matched to a gene; V was cut back by 4 bases and J by 1 base. From germline, CDR1 is SGHRS and CDR2 YFSETQ. The CDR3 nucleotides read TGCGCCAGCAGCACGGGACTAGCGGGGGGCACAGATACGCAGTATTTT. The encoded protein is CASSTGLAGGTDTQYF.

V and J are TRBV3-1 (or the pseudogene TRBV3-2) and TRBJ2-3; no firm D call. Germline V lookup: CDR1 LGHDT, CDR2 YNNKEL (reference sequence). Trimming pared 3 bases from V and 3 bases from J, leaving 7 bases between. The CDR3 is made up of 13 amino acids. This chain's CDR3 is CASSHTITDTQYF. The CDR3, as DNA: TGTGCCAGCAGCCATACGATTACAGATACGCAGTATTTT.

The chain links TRBV30 to TRBJ1-1; D is undetermined. Germline V CDR1 and CDR2: GTSNPN, SVGIG (reference sequence). The CDR3 is made up of 15 amino acids. The V and J ends lost 0 bases and 5 bases respectively, with 16 bases between them. The chain's CDR3 is CAWSVVKGTRTEAFF. CDR3 coding DNA: TGTGCCTGGAGTGTAGTGAAGGGTACAAGGACTGAAGCTTTCTTT.

The rearrangement links TRBV7-6 to TRBJ1-4; D is undetermined. The V gene lost 0 bases and the J gene lost 4 bases, with 9 bases spanning the gap. CDR1 and CDR2 (germline): SGHVS, FNYEAQ. There are 15 residues in the CDR3. The CDR3 coding sequence is TGTGCCAGCAGCTTAGCTTCAGTTTATAATGAAAAACTGTTTTTT. It codes for CASSLASVYNEKLFF. The full variable domain, rest sourced from reference TRBV7-6 and TRBJ1-4, is GAGVSQSPRYKVTKRGQDVALRCDPISGHVSLYWYRQALGQGPEFLTYFNYEAQQDKSGLPNDRFSAERPEGSISTLTIQRTEQRDSAMYRCASSLASVYNEKLFFGSGTQLSVL.

The gene calls are TRBV5-6 and TRBJ1-2; possibly TRBD1 for D (5 bases). There are 12 residues in the CDR3. Trimming took 5 bases from V and 5 from J, leaving 10 bases between them. The V gene's germline CDR1 is SGHDT and CDR2 YYEEEE. CDR3 loop: CASRRGEYGYTF. Written as DNA, the CDR3 is TGTGCCAGCAGGCGAGGGGAGTATGGCTACACCTTC.

The chain employs TRBV12-5 and TRBJ2-1, with D perhaps TRBD2 (5 bases). Germline V gene lookup returns CDR1 LGHNT and CDR2 FRNRAP. This CDR3 comprises 13 residues. Trimming removed 5 bases from V and 4 bases from J, with 9 bases in between. The chain's CDR3 is CASGNTRYNEQFF. CDR3 nucleotides: TGTGCTAGTGGTAACACTAGATACAATGAGCAGTTCTTC.

V gene TRBV11-2 combines with J gene TRBJ2-1; D is unresolved. The CDR3 runs 17 residues. The germline V and J ends were trimmed by 1 base and 0 bases, with 13 bases remaining between them. The germline CDR1 and CDR2 sequences are SGHAT and FQNNGV. CDR3 region: CASSLVSRASSYNEQFF. The CDR3 DNA is TGTGCCAGCAGCTTAGTATCCCGGGCCAGCTCCTACAATGAGCAGTTCTTC.

This chain links TRBV19 with TRBJ1-1, with a tentative D call TRBD1 (5 bases). CDR3 size: 14 residues. Trimming left V 2 bases short and J 6 bases short, with 13 bases between. Germline V gene data show CDR1 as LNHDA and CDR2 as SQIVND (reference sequence). In nucleotides, the CDR3 is TGTGCCAGTAGTATAACCAGGGCAAGACCTGAAGCTTTCTTT. It yields the protein CASSITRARPEAFF.

The chain couples TRBV28 to TRBJ2-5; D not resolved. From germline, CDR1 is MDHEN and CDR2 SYDVKM. Trimming removed 6 bases at V and 0 bases at J, with 8 bases between. The CDR3 consists of 13 residues. The DNA of the CDR3 is TGTGCCAGCAGGTTACCACACCAAGAGACCCAGTACTTC. Its translation is CASRLPHQETQYF.

This sequence joins TRBV10-3 and TRBJ1-1; D gene unclear. V was pared by 6 bases and J by 4 bases, with 12 bases between. The V gene's germline CDR1 is ENHRY and CDR2 SYGVKD. The CDR3 totals 13 residues. The CDR3 bases are TGTGCCATCAGACCGACAAGAGCCACTGAAGCTTTCTTT. Encoded protein: CAIRPTRATEAFF.

The rearrangement joins TRBV9 to TRBJ1-6; tentatively, D is TRBD1 (5 bases). The CDR3 runs to 16 residues. Germline CDR1 reads SGDLS; CDR2 reads YYNGEE. The ends were cut back, 0 bases at V and 7 bases at J, with 14 bases in the middle. The CDR3 DNA reads TGTGCCAGCAGCGTAGGACAGCGAAATTTCAATTCACCCCTCCACTTT. Encoded protein: CASSVGQRNFNSPLHF.

This clone was picked up one time. This rearrangement joins TRBV25-1 to TRBJ1-2; maybe TRBD1 (5 bases). This CDR3 is built from 12 residues. V was clipped by 4 bases and J by 8 bases, with 11 bases between them. Germline lookup yields CDR1 MGHDK and CDR2 SYGVNS. The CDR3 DNA sequence: TGTGCCAGCAGTGGGTCAGGGCGAGGCTACACCTTC. Protein sequence: CASSGSGRGYTF.

This clone has a handful of counts. This chain links TRBV5-1 with TRBJ1-3, with D maybe TRBD1 (5 bases). Germline CDR1 is SGHRS and CDR2 is YFSETQ. Trimming removed 0 bases from V and 6 bases from J, with 19 bases in between. The length of the CDR3 is 17 residues. The CDR3 DNA follows: TGCGCCAGCAGCTTGGATGGGGGATTTCAGTTTTTAAACACCATATATTTT. It encodes CASSLDGGFQFLNTIYF.

This sequence joins TRBV7-2 and TRBJ1-4; D is uncertain. The V gene's germline CDR1 is SGHTA and CDR2 FQGNSA. The CDR3 runs 16 residues. Trimming removed 5 bases from V and 2 bases from J, with 15 bases in between. The DNA for the CDR3 is TGTGCCAGCAGCCAATGGGCCGTTGGCACTAATGAAAAACTGTTTTTT. Translating it yields CASSQWAVGTNEKLFF.

This rearrangement joins TRBV5-4 to TRBJ1-5; 9 positions agree with TRBD1. The germline V gene encodes CDR1 SGHNT and CDR2 YYREEE (reference sequence). V dropped 0 bases and J dropped 7; count of bases not matched to a gene: 2. This CDR3 region has 14 residues. The DNA for the CDR3 is TGTGCCAGCAGCTTGGAGGGACAGGGCCAGCCCCAGCATTTT. As protein: CASSLEGQGQPQHF. The complete variable domain, with remaining parts taken from reference TRBV5-4 and TRBJ1-5, reads ETGVTQSPTHLIKTRGQQVTLRCSSQSGHNTVSWYQQALGQGPQFIFQYYREEENGRGNFPPRFSGLQFPNYSSELNVNALELDDSALYLCASSLEGQGQPQHFGDGTRLSIL.

The V and J genes are TRBV6-5 and TRBJ2-4; D remains unclear. Trimming cost V 7 bases and J 8 bases, with 12 bases left between them. Germline V lookup: CDR1 MNHEY, CDR2 SVGAGI. The CDR3 runs 12 residues. The DNA for the CDR3 is TGTGCCAGCAAGTCAGTTGGAGACATTCAGTACTTC. It yields the protein CASKSVGDIQYF.

This chain connects TRBV4-2 to TRBJ1-1, with D perhaps TRBD1 (5 bases). The CDR3 runs 15 residues. The V end was cut by 3 bases, the J end by 4 bases, with 15 bases between. CDR1 is LGHNA, CDR2 YNFKEQ, per germline. CDR3 coding DNA: TGTGCCAGCAGCCAGCCCCGAACGGGGGGCACTGAAGCTTTCTTT. This sequence encodes CASSQPRTGGTEAFF.

This sequence joins TRBV6-5 and TRBJ1-2; 8 bases fit TRBD1. Per the germline V gene, CDR1 is MNHEY and CDR2 is SVGAGI. The junction had 11 bases not matched to a gene; V was cut back by 3 bases and J by 14 bases. CDR3 length equals 13 residues. The CDR3 loop is CASSYVPQGARTF. The CDR3 DNA follows: TGTGCCAGCAGTTATGTTCCCCAGGGGGCGCGGACCTTC.

This sequence joins TRBV9 and TRBJ2-3, with D possibly matching TRBD2 (7 bases). V was clipped by 0 bases and J by 5 bases, with 16 bases between them. Germline lookup yields CDR1 SGDLS and CDR2 YYNGEE. The CDR3 sequence is 16 residues long. The CDR3 nucleotides are TGTGCCAGCAGCGTAGTGGGGGGGGCCGGTATAGATACGCAGTATTTT. It encodes CASSVVGGAGIDTQYF.

V is TRBV29-1 and J is TRBJ2-5; D is undetermined. Germline-derived CDR1 and CDR2 are SQVTM and ANQGSEA. This CDR3 region has 13 residues. The germline V and J ends were trimmed by 2 bases and 5 bases, with 12 bases remaining between them. The CDR3 DNA reads as TGCAGCGTTGAAATCACTAAAGGGGAGACCCAGTACTTC. It is translated as CSVEITKGETQYF.